This T cell receptor (beta chain) was observed in a study of cytotoxic CD8 clonotypes in ibrutinib-treated CLL. On the study more broadly: Overall, some 25 responses were partial and 2 complete; following median around 70 months, about 14 patients stayed remitted and around twelve progressed.

The repertoire was sequenced with immunoSEQ multiplex PCR; TCRdb's copy has only in-frame clones and lacks some. The sample lists approximately 74,000 clones; 75% to 85% were seen once. CDR1 GTSNPN and CDR2 SVGIG come from the germline V gene (reference sequence). The CDR3 extends over 14 amino acids. Trimming pared 0 bases from V and 7 bases from J, leaving 16 bases between. This chain joins TRBV30 and TRBJ2-7, with no clear D. Source: PBMCs, taken at disease progression, from a patient treated with ibrutinib. The receptor was derived from a human donor with chronic lymphocytic leukemia. The CDR3, as DNA: TGTGCCTGGAGTGTACTGGGCCCGACCTGGGAGCAGTACTTC. Residues: CAWSVLGPTWEQYF.